This T cell receptor beta chain stems from a study of cytomegalovirus exposure and HLA in healthy donors. As for the study in general: In an earlier analysis, 95 million to 140 million unique TCR beta sequences were found from 150 million to 200 million T cells.

Whereas donors were nominally healthy upon sampling, unrecorded immune exposures were probable. Trimming cost V 5 bases and J 8 bases; bases outside gene matches: 5. CDR1 is MNHEY and CDR2 is SVGAGI in the germline V gene. The CDR3 sequence is 12 residues long. A remark on this clone: What it binds is unknown.

13 Jbeta primers and 60 Vbeta primers were used for the PCR. Sequencing used immunoSEQ multiplex PCR; TCRdb keeps in-frame clones, though not all of them. The sample records 95,000 to 150,000 clones, approximately 71% being singletons. Findings of the study overall: For most TCR sequences rarity was the rule, although some public TCRs occurred in many donors. Presence/absence analyses took donor sequencing depth as roughly uniform.

The chain joins TRBV6-5 to TRBJ1-1; 7 bases fit TRBD1. The receptor was isolated from a woman aged 45-59 years in good health and CMV-seronegative. What was sequenced was PBMCs. CDR3 in DNA: TGTGCCAGCAGTCAACGACAGGGAGAAGCTTTCTTT. Residues: CASSQRQGEAFF.